The clone carrying this TCR beta chain was picked up many times. No antigen is known for it. In the same sample, other DNA sequences code for this CDR3. V lost 5 bases and J 0 bases, leaving 11 bases between the germline ends. Germline CDR1 is SEHNR and CDR2 is FQNEAQ (reference sequence). The CDR3 is 15 amino acids. This record belongs to a study of shared clonotypes between healthy human individuals. Study information: For every donor, three CD4 naive, three CD4 memory, two CD8 naive and one CD8 memory plates were used. Study-wide points: On the whole, naive subsets had larger estimated richness than memory subsets had.

The DNA input per sorted-subset replicate PCR was 150 to 200 ng, corresponding to tens of thousands of T cell genomes. The table came from immunoSEQ multiplex PCR; TCRdb's copy has only in-frame clones and leaves some out. The data contain hundreds of thousands of clones, less than 85% of them seen just once; the ten biggest clones take up approximately 10%. Both subsets, CD45RA+ naive and CD45RA-negative memory, were split from the CD4+ cells. V gene TRBV7-9 combines with J gene TRBJ2-1, with D perhaps matching TRBD1 (6 bases). This sequence originates from a man aged 30-40 years in good health. Sequenced: memory CD4+ T cells sorted from blood. Stated subset: CD45RA-negative fraction. The CDR3, as DNA: TGTGCCAGCAGCCGAGGGGGAATCTCCTACAATGAGCAGTTCTTC. It encodes CASSRGGISYNEQFF.